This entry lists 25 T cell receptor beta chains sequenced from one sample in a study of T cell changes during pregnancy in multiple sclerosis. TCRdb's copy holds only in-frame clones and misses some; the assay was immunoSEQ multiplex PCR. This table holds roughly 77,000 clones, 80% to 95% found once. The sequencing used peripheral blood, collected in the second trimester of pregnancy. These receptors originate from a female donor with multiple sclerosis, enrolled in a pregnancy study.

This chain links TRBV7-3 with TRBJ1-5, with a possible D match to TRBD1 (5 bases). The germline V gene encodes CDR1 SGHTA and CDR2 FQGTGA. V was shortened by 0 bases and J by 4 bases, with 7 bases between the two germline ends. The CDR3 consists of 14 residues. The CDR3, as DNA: TGTGCCAGCAGCTTAACGGGGGGAAATCAGCCCCAGCATTTT. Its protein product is CASSLTGGNQPQHF.

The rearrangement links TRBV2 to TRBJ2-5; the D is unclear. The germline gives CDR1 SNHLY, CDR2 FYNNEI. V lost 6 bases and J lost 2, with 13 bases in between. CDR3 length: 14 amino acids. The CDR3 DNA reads TGTGCCAGCAGATCCGCCAGAGGACAAGAGACCCAGTACTTC. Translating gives CASRSARGQETQYF.

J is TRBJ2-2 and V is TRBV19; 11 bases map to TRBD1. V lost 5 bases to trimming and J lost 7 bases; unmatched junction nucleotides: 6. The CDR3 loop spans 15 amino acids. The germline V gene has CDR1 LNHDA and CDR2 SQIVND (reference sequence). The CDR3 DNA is TGTGCCAGTAGTGCTCGGGACAGGGGGTTCGGGGAGCTGTTTTTT. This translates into CASSARDRGFGELFF.

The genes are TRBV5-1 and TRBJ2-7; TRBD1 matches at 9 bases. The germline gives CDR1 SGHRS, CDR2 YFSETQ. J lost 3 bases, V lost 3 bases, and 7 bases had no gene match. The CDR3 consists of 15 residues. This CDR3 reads CASSSTGTGLYEQYF. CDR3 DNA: TGCGCCAGCAGCTCAACCGGGACAGGGCTCTACGAGCAGTACTTC.

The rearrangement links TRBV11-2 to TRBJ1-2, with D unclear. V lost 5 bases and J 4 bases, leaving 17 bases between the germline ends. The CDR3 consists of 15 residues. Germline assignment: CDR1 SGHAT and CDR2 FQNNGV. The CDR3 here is CASSARSGRGYGYTF. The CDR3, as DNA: TGTGCCAGCAGCGCCCGGTCGGGTCGCGGCTATGGCTACACCTTC.

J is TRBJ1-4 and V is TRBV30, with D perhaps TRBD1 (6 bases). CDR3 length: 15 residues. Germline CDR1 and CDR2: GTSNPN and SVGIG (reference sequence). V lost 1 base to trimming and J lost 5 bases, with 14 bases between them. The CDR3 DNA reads TGTGCCTGGAGTGAGTTGACAGGATGGAATGAAAAACTGTTTTTT. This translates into CAWSELTGWNEKLFF.

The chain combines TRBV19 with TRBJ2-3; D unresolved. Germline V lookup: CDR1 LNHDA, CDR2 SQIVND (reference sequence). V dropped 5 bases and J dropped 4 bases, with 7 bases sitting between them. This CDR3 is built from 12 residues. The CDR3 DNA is TGTGCCAGTAGTCCCCAGTCAGATACGCAGTATTTT. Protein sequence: CASSPQSDTQYF.

The CDR3 loop is CASSERRTGTYEQYF. The CDR3 DNA reads TGTGCCAGCAGTGAAAGGAGGACGGGGACCTACGAGCAGTACTTC. The genes are TRBV6-1 and TRBJ2-7; D might be TRBD2 (5 bases). CDR1 and CDR2 (germline): MNHNS, SASEGT. This CDR3 spans 15 amino acids. V was trimmed by 2 bases and J by 2 bases, leaving 13 bases between them.

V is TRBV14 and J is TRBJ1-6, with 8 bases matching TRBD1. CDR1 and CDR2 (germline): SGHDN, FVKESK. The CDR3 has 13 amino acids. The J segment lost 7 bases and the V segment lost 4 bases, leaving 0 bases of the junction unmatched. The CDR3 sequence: CASSRQGNSPLHF. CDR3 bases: TGTGCCAGCAGCCGACAGGGGAATTCACCCCTCCACTTT. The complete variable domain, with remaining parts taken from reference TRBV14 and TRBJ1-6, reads EAGVTQFPSHSVIEKGQTVTLRCDPISGHDNLYWYRRVMGKEIKFLLHFVKESKQDESGMPNNRFLAERTGGTYSTLKVQPAELEDSGVYFCASSRQGNSPLHFGNGTRLTVT.

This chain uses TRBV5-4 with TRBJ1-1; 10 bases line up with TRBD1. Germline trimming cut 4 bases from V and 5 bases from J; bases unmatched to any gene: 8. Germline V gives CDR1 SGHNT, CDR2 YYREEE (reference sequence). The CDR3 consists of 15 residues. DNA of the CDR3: TGTGCCAGCAGCGGGACCGGGACAGGGGAAACTGAAGCTTTCTTT. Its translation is CASSGTGTGETEAFF.

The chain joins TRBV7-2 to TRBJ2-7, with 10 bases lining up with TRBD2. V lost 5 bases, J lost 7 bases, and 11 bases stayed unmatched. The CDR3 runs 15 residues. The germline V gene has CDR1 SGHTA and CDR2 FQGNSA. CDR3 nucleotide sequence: TGTGCCAGCAGCGCGTCAGCGGGAGGGCCGGGGGAGCAGTACTTC. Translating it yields CASSASAGGPGEQYF.

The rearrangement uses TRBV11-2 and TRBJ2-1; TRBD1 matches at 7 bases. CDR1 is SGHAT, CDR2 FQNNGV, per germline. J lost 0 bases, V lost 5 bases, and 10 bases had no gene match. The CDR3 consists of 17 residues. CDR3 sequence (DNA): TGTGCCAGCAGCATCAAGGGACAGCAGAGCTCCTACAATGAGCAGTTCTTC. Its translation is CASSIKGQQSSYNEQFF.

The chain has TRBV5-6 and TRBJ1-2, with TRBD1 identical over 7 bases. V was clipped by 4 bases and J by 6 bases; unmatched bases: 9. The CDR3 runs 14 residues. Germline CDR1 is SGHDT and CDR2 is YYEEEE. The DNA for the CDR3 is TGTGCCAGCAGCCACGTTGGGACAGATGATGGCTACACCTTC. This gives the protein CASSHVGTDDGYTF.

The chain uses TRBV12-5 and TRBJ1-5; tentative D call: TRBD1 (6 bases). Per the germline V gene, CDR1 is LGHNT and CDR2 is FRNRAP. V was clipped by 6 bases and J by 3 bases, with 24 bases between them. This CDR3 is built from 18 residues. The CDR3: CASGGETGSWSPNQPQHF. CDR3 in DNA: TGTGCTAGTGGGGGGGAAACAGGGTCCTGGTCCCCCAATCAGCCCCAGCATTTT.

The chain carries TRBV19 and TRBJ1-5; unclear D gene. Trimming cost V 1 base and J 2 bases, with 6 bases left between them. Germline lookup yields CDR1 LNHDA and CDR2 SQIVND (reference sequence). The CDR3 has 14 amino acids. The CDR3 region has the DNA TGTGCCAGTAGTATAGTGGCAGGCAATCAGCCCCAGCATTTT. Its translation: CASSIVAGNQPQHF.

The CDR3: CATSRDGLAGETQYF. CDR3 DNA: TGTGCCACCAGCAGAGATGGGCTAGCGGGAGAGACCCAGTACTTC. This chain joins TRBV15 and TRBJ2-5; TRBD2 matches 8 bases. The CDR3 is made up of 15 amino acids. From germline, CDR1 is LNHNV and CDR2 YYDKDF (reference sequence). The V and J ends lost 0 bases and 4 bases, in that order; junction bases with no gene match: 4.

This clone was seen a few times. DNA of the CDR3: TGTGCCAGCAGCTCCCTTCTAGGGAGGAACACCGGGGAGCTGTTTTTT. The encoded protein is CASSSLLGRNTGELFF. J is TRBJ2-2 and V is TRBV7-9; weak D call: TRBD2 (5 bases). Germline assignment: CDR1 SEHNR and CDR2 FQNEAQ (reference sequence). The V end was cut by 4 bases, the J end by 1 base, with 13 bases between. The CDR3 is made up of 16 amino acids.

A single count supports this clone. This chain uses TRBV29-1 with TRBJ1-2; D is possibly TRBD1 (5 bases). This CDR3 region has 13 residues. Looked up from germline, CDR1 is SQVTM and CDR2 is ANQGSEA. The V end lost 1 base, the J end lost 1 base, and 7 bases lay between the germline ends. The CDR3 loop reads CSVEGRGNYGYTF. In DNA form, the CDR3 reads TGCAGCGTTGAAGGGAGGGGTAACTATGGCTACACCTTC.

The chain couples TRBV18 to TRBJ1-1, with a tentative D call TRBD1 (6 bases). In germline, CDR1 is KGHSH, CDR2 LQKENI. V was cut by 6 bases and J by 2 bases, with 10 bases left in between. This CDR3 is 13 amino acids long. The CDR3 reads CASSTGFNTEAFF. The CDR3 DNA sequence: TGTGCCAGCTCGACAGGTTTCAACACTGAAGCTTTCTTT.

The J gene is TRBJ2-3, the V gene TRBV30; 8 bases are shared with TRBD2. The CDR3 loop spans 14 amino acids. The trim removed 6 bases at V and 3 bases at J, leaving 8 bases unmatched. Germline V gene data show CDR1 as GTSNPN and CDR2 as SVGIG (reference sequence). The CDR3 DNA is TGTGCCTGTGGACGGGGGGGTGGGACAGATACGCAGTATTTT. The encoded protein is CACGRGGGTDTQYF.

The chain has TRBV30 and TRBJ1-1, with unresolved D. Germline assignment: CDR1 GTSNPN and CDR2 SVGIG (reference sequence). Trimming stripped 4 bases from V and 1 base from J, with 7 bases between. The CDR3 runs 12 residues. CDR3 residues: CAWKQENTEAFF. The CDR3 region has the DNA TGTGCCTGGAAACAAGAGAACACTGAAGCTTTCTTT.

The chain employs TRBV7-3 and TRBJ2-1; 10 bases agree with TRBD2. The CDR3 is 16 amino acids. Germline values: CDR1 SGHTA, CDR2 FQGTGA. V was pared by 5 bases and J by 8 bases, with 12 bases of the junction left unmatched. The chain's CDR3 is CASSQSETSGYHEQFF. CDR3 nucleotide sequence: TGTGCCAGCAGCCAAAGTGAGACTAGCGGGTATCATGAGCAGTTCTTC.

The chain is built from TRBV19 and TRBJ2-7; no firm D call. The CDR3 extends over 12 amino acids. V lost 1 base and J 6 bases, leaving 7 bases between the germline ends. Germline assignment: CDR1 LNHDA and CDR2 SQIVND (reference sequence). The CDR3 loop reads CASSIATGEQYF. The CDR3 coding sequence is TGTGCCAGTAGTATAGCAACCGGCGAGCAGTACTTC.

CDR3: CASSLAREYGYTF. The DNA of the CDR3 is TGTGCCAGCAGTTTGGCCAGGGAATATGGCTACACCTTC. The genes are TRBV28 and TRBJ1-2, with D perhaps TRBD1 (5 bases). The CDR3 covers 13 residues. The germline CDR1 and CDR2 sequences are MDHEN and SYDVKM. The V gene lost 3 bases and the J gene lost 5 bases, with 10 bases spanning the gap.

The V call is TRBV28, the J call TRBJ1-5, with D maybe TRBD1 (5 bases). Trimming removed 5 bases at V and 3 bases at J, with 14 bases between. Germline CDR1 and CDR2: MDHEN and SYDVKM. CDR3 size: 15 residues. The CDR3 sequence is CASSPPDRANQPQHF. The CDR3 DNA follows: TGTGCCAGCAGTCCGCCCGACAGAGCCAATCAGCCCCAGCATTTT.